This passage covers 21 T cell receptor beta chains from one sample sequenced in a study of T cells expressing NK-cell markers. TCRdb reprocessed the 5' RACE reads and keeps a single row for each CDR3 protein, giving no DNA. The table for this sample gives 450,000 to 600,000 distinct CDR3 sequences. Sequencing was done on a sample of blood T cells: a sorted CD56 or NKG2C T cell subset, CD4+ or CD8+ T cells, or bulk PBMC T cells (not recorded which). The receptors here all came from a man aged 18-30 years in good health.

This CDR3 is CASSFGANYGYTF. V gene TRBV12-3 or TRBV12-4 combines with J gene TRBJ1-2. The CDR3 consists of 13 residues.

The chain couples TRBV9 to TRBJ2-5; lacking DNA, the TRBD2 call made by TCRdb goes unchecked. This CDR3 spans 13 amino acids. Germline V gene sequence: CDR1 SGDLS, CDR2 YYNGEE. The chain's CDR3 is CASSGAPQETQYF.

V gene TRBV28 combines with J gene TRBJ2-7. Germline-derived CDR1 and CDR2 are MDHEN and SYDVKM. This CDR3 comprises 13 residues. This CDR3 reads CASCKVTTHEQYF.

CDR3 residues: CASNPGTSFAYEQYF. V usage is TRBV11-2 and J usage is TRBJ2-7; TCRdb designates TRBD2, a call that cannot be tested without DNA. This CDR3 is built from 15 residues. Per germline, CDR1 SGHAT and CDR2 FQNNGV.

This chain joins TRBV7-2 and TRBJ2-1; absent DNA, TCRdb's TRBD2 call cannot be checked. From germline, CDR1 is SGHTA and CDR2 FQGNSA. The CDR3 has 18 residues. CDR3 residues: CASSYLAGGPSSYNEQFF.

The chain's CDR3 is CASSQVSLREFGEQFF. The V gene is TRBV4-1, the J gene TRBJ2-1; as DNA is missing, the TRBD2 call by TCRdb cannot be tested. The CDR3 loop spans 16 amino acids. Germline-derived CDR1 and CDR2 are MGHRA and YSYEKL.

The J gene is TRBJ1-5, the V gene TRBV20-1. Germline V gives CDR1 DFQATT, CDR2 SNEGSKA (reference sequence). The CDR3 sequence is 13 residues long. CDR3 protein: CSARSTANQPQHF.

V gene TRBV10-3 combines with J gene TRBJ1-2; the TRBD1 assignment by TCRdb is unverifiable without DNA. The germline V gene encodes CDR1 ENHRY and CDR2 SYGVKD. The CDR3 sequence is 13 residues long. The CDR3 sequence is CAIAPDPTRRYTF.

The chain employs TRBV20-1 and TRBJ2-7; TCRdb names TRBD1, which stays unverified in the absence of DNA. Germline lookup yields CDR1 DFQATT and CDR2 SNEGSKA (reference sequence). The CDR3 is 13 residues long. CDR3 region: CSAREQGRYEQYF.

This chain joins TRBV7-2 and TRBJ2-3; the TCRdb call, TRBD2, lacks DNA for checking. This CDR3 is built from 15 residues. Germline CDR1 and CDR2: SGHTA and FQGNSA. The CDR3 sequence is CASSLNVAGTDTQYF.

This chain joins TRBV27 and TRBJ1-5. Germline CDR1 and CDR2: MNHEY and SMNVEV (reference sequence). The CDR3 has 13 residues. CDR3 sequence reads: CASSFVKSQPQHF.

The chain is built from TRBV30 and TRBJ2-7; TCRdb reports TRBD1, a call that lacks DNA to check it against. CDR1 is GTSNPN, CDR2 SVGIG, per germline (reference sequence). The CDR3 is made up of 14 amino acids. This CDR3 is CAWSVRDRGYEQYF.

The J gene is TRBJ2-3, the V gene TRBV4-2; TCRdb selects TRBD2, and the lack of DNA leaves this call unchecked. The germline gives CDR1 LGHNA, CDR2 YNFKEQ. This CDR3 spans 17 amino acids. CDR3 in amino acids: CASSQELSSGGTDTQYF.

The CDR3 spells CSARDDRGRGQHF. V usage is TRBV20-1 and J usage is TRBJ1-5. The CDR3 is made up of 13 amino acids. From germline, CDR1 is DFQATT and CDR2 SNEGSKA (reference sequence).

This chain's CDR3 is CASSQQDSDTQYF. The V and J genes are TRBV4-3 and TRBJ2-3; TCRdb designates TRBD1, a call that cannot be tested without DNA. Germline values: CDR1 LGHNA, CDR2 YSLEER. This CDR3 has 13 amino acids.

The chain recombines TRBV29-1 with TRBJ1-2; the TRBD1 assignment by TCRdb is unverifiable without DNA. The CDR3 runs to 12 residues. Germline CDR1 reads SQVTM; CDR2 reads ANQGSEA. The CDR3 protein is CSVVGQGHGYTF. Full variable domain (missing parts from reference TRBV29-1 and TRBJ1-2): SAVISQKPSRDICQRGTSLTIQCQVDSQVTMMFWYRQQPGQSLTLIATANQGSEATYESGFVIDKFPISRPNLTFSTLTVSNMSPEDSSIYLCSVVGQGHGYTFGSGTRLTVV.

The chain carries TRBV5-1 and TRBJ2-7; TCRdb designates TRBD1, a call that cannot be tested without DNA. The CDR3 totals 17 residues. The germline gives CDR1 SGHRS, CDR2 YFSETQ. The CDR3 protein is CASSLGGTDPSSYEQYF. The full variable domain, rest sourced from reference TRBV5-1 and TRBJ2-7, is KAGVTQTPRYLIKTRGQQVTLSCSPISGHRSVSWYQQTPGQGLQFLFEYFSETQRNKGNFPGRFSGRQFSNSRSEMNVSTLELGDSALYLCASSLGGTDPSSYEQYFGPGTRLTVT.

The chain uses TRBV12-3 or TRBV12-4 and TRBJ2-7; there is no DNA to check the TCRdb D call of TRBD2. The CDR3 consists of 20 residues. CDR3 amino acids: CASSLGSPGLAGGSTYEQYF.

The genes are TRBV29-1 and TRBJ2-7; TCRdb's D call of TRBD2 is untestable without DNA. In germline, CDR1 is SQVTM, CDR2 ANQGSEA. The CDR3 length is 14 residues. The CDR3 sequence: CSARPQGVFHEQYF.

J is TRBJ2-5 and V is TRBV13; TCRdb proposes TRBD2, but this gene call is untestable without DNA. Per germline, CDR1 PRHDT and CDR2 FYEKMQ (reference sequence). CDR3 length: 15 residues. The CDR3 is CASSALAGVGETQYF. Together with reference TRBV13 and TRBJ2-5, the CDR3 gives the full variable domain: AAGVIQSPRHLIKEKRETATLKCYPIPRHDTVYWYQQGPGQDPQFLISFYEKMQSDKGSIPDRFSAQQFSDYHSELNMSSLELGDSALYFCASSALAGVGETQYFGPGTRLLVL.

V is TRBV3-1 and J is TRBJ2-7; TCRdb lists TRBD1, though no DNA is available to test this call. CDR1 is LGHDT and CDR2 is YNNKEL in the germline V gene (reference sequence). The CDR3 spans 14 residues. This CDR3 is CASSPKTGFGEQYF.